The present entry profiles one T cell receptor (beta chain) with its context. Its specificity is not known. V was clipped by 2 bases and J by 0 bases; unmatched bases: 5. Germline values: CDR1 MNHEY, CDR2 SMNVEV (reference sequence). This CDR3 has 16 residues. Amplification used 60 Vbeta primers and 13 Jbeta primers. The protocol was immunoSEQ multiplex PCR, while the TCRdb copy is restricted to in-frame clones and leaves out a portion. The sample contains about 85,000 clones, approximately 66% of which appear only once. The sample originates from a study of cytomegalovirus exposure and HLA in healthy donors. The study's findings and limits: The productive fraction for most TCR beta V segments was about 87% or about 30% in an earlier analysis. Roughly uniform sequencing depth across donors was assumed, possibly incorrectly. Confirmation was obtained in vitro that three CMV-associated chains are specific for CMV antigens. One variant, a missense change in DCLRE1C, was linked in a later analysis to TCR beta V- and J-gene trimming.

The TCR sequence derives from a man aged 25 to 45 in good health and CMV-seronegative. The rearrangement uses TRBV27 and TRBJ2-7, with 9 bases that match TRBD1. The sequencing sample was made of PBMCs. This CDR3 reads CASSLRTGGGSYEQYF. In DNA, the CDR3 is TGTGCCAGCAGTTTAAGAACAGGGGGCGGCTCCTACGAGCAGTACTTC.